This is a list of T cell receptor beta chains from one sample in a study of OX40 agonist ivuxolimab in advanced cancers. Clones were read by immunoSEQ multiplex PCR, and TCRdb kept only the in-frame ones, dropping some. The top ten clones hold more than 9% of a sample with 70,000 or so clones, around 90% of them seen once. The sequences come from CD4+ or CD8+ T cells sorted from blood, collected in a trial of the OX40 agonist ivuxolimab. The receptors stem from an adult with an advanced solid tumor such as melanoma, head and neck, liver or kidney cancer. Each CDR3 is given with its conserved first and last residue. A D gene is named only where the DNA matches it firmly. Only part of the rows carry a size: once, few, many, or a class if the clone is expanded.

v_gene	abundance	j_gene	d_gene	len	CDR3nt	CDR3aa
TRBV25-1	.	TRBJ1-2	.	13	TGTGCCAGCAGTGCGAACAGCATCTATGGCTACACCTTC	CASSANSIYGYTF
TRBV9	.	TRBJ2-3	.	19	TGTGCCAGCAGCGCCACACAGGGGGTGACTAGCGGAGTCACAGATACGCAGTATTTT	CASSATQGVTSGVTDTQYF
TRBV7-2	.	TRBJ1-6	.	12	TGTGCCAGCAGCTTACCCGGGTCACCCCTCCACTTT	CASSLPGSPLHF
TRBV7-2	.	TRBJ2-2	.	13	TGTGCCAGCAGCTCCAGACTAGCCGGGGAGCTGTTTTTT	CASSSRLAGELFF
TRBV28	once	TRBJ2-7	.	11	TGTGCCAGCTCTGGGGTCTACGAGCAGTACTTC	CASSGVYEQYF
TRBV18	.	TRBJ2-1	.	15	TGTGCCAGCTCACCAGGGCAGAGCTCCTACAATGAGCAGTTCTTC	CASSPGQSSYNEQFF
TRBV4-2	.	TRBJ1-5	.	16	TGTGCCAGCAGCCAAGATAGGGGACAAGGAAGCGGGCCCCAGCATTTT	CASSQDRGQGSGPQHF
TRBV5-1	.	TRBJ2-7	TRBD2	16	TGCGCCAGCAGCTTGCTACTAGCGGGAGGGCCCCACGAGCAGTACTTC	CASSLLLAGGPHEQYF
TRBV2	.	TRBJ2-2	.	13	TGTGCCAGCAGGAGGGCGGTCACCGGGGAGCTGTTTTTT	CASRRAVTGELFF
TRBV18	.	TRBJ1-2	.	13	TGTGCCAGCTCACTTTCGGTTGACTATGGCTACACCTTC	CASSLSVDYGYTF
TRBV11-3	.	TRBJ2-2	.	16	TGTGCCAGCAGCTTTTATGGGAGAGCGAACACCGGGGAGCTGTTTTTT	CASSFYGRANTGELFF
TRBV5-4	.	TRBJ2-7	.	14	TGTGCCAGCAGCTTGGGGGGGTTATTCTACGAGCAGTACTTC	CASSLGGLFYEQYF
TRBV19	.	TRBJ2-7	TRBD2	15	TGTGCCAGTAGTGCCCAAAGCGGGATCAGCGAAATTCAGTACTTC	CASSAQSGISEIQYF
TRBV5-6	.	TRBJ2-7	TRBD2	18	TGTGCCAGCACCGCACCGGGGGGTCGGACTAGCGGACCCTACGAGCAGTACTTC	CASTAPGGRTSGPYEQYF
TRBV11-1	.	TRBJ2-6	TRBD2	15	TGTGCCAGCAGGGGGGGGTCTTCTGGGGCCAACGTCCTGACTTTC	CASRGGSSGANVLTF
TRBV2	.	TRBJ1-2	.	12	TGTGCCAGCAGTGACGGGGTCTATGGCTACACCTTC	CASSDGVYGYTF
TRBV7-9	.	TRBJ1-2	.	15	TGTGCCAGCAGCTTAGCAGTCACAGTAAACTATGGCTACACCTTC	CASSLAVTVNYGYTF
TRBV11-1	.	TRBJ2-7	TRBD1	16	TGTGCCAGCAGCTCTACCCGGGACAGGGGGGGGATCGAGCAGTACTTC	CASSSTRDRGGIEQYF
TRBV9	.	TRBJ2-5	.	15	TGTGCCAGCAGCGTAGAGGTAGGAGTAACCGAGACCCAGTACTTC	CASSVEVGVTETQYF
TRBV28	once	TRBJ1-5	.	14	TGTGCCAGCAGCCCGGGGGGCAGCAATCAGCCCCAGCATTTT	CASSPGGSNQPQHF
TRBV7-2	.	TRBJ1-3	.	14	TGTGCCAGCAGTCGAGGGGCCTCTGGAAACACCATATATTTT	CASSRGASGNTIYF
TRBV7-2	.	TRBJ2-7	.	13	TGTGCCAGCAGCTTAGGATACCGCAGGGAGCAGTACTTC	CASSLGYRREQYF
TRBV7-3	once	TRBJ2-3	TRBD2	16	TGTGCCAGCAGCAAGGGACTAGCGGGAACGGCAGATACGCAGTATTTT	CASSKGLAGTADTQYF
TRBV10-3	.	TRBJ1-1	TRBD1	14	TGTGCCATCAGTGAGGGGACAGGGGGCACTGAAGCTTTCTTT	CAISEGTGGTEAFF
TRBV19	.	TRBJ2-7	TRBD1	15	TGTGCCAGTAGTCCCCGGGGACAGCTCCACTACGAGCAGTACTTC	CASSPRGQLHYEQYF
TRBV6-5	.	TRBJ2-2	.	13	TGTGCCAGCAGGCACCCCGTCGACGGGGAGCTGTTTTTT	CASRHPVDGELFF
TRBV5-1	.	TRBJ1-1	.	14	TGCGCCAGCAGCTTGCGGACAGCTAACACTGAAGCTTTCTTT	CASSLRTANTEAFF
TRBV27	.	TRBJ2-3	.	15	TGTGCCAGCAGTCCCAGGGGCACCATGCGAGATACGCAGTATTTT	CASSPRGTMRDTQYF
TRBV11-3	.	TRBJ2-2	.	12	TGTGCCAGCAGCGCAGGGTCCGGGGAGCTGTTTTTT	CASSAGSGELFF
TRBV5-1	few	TRBJ2-3	.	18	TGCGCCAGCAGCTGGGGTATCACGTCGGGACGACGCACAGATACGCAGTATTTT	CASSWGITSGRRTDTQYF
TRBV4-3	once	TRBJ2-1	.	15	TGCGCCAGCAGCCAAGGACTAGGCTCCTACAATGAGCAGTTCTTC	CASSQGLGSYNEQFF
TRBV18	.	TRBJ2-3	.	14	TGTGCCAGCTACGGACAGTCGATCACAGATACGCAGTATTTT	CASYGQSITDTQYF
TRBV7-9	.	TRBJ1-2	TRBD1	15	TGTGCCAGCAGCTCCAGACAGGGGTATAACTATGGCTACACCTTC	CASSSRQGYNYGYTF
TRBV27	.	TRBJ1-2	TRBD1	14	TGTGCCAGCAGTCCGCGACAGGGTTCCTATGGCTACACCTTC	CASSPRQGSYGYTF
TRBV6-6	few	TRBJ1-5	.	15	TGTGCCAGCACCCCAAAGACCTTTCTGAATCAGCCCCAGCATTTT	CASTPKTFLNQPQHF
TRBV18	.	TRBJ2-7	.	14	TGTGCCAGCTCACCCGGGACGGGACGTGTTGAGCAGTACTTC	CASSPGTGRVEQYF
TRBV7-2	.	TRBJ2-7	TRBD2	15	TGTGCCAGCAGCTCCGGACTAGCGCGTACCTACGAGCAGTACTTC	CASSSGLARTYEQYF
TRBV28	.	TRBJ2-3	.	15	TGTGCCAGCAGCTGGCGCGGCTTTACTACAGATACGCAGTATTTT	CASSWRGFTTDTQYF
TRBV7-2	.	TRBJ2-5	TRBD1	15	TGTGCCAGCAGCTCCGGACAGGGGGCGAGTGAGACCCAGTACTTC	CASSSGQGASETQYF
TRBV19	.	TRBJ2-7	.	14	TGTGCCAGTAGGGCAGGGATTGGCTCCTACGAGCAGTACTTC	CASRAGIGSYEQYF
TRBV4-1	once	TRBJ1-3	TRBD1	20	TGCGCCAGCAGCCAAGATCTAAGTACAACAGGGGGGTACTCTGGAAACACCATATATTTT	CASSQDLSTTGGYSGNTIYF
TRBV11-3	.	TRBJ2-5	TRBD2	15	TGTGTCAGCAGTCTTAGCGGGAGGCCGGGGGAGACCCAGTACTTC	CVSSLSGRPGETQYF
TRBV4-3	.	TRBJ2-3	TRBD1	15	TGCGCCAGCAGCCAAACGACAGGGGGCACAGATACGCAGTATTTT	CASSQTTGGTDTQYF
TRBV11-3	.	TRBJ2-1	TRBD2	14	TGTGCCAGCAGCTTAGGAGGGACTAGCGATGAGCAGTTCTTC	CASSLGGTSDEQFF
TRBV28	.	TRBJ1-4	.	14	TGTGCCAGCGGTACTTTGGCAACTAATGAAAAACTGTTTTTT	CASGTLATNEKLFF
TRBV19	.	TRBJ1-5	TRBD1	14	TGTGCCAGTCAGGACAGGGGGTGGAATCAGCCCCAGCATTTT	CASQDRGWNQPQHF
TRBV19	few	TRBJ2-1	.	12	TGTGCCAGTACAGGGTCCTACAATGAGCAGTTCTTC	CASTGSYNEQFF
TRBV2	.	TRBJ2-3	.	13	TGTGCCGGAGGGGGCAGGGGGTCAGATACGCAGTATTTT	CAGGGRGSDTQYF
TRBV6-4	.	TRBJ2-1	TRBD2	15	TGTGCCAGCATGGAGGAAGCGGGAGTTCACAATGAGCAGTTCTTC	CASMEEAGVHNEQFF
TRBV19	.	TRBJ1-2	TRBD1	14	TGTGCCAGTAGTCTCACCACAGGGGGGAATGGCTACACCTTC	CASSLTTGGNGYTF
TRBV7-2	.	TRBJ2-2	.	16	TGTGCCAGCAGCCGCCAGGGACTGTTGAACACCGGGGAGCTGTTTTTT	CASSRQGLLNTGELFF
TRBV7-2	.	TRBJ2-5	TRBD2	15	TGTGCCAGCAGCTTAGCGGGAGGGCGAGGGGAGACCCAGTACTTC	CASSLAGGRGETQYF
TRBV7-9	.	TRBJ2-3	TRBD1	15	TGTGCCAGCAGCTTAGCAGGACAGGCAACAGATACGCAGTATTTT	CASSLAGQATDTQYF
TRBV5-1	.	TRBJ2-2	TRBD1	15	TGCGCCAGCAGCCTGTCGGGACAGCCATCCGGGGAGCTGTTTTTT	CASSLSGQPSGELFF